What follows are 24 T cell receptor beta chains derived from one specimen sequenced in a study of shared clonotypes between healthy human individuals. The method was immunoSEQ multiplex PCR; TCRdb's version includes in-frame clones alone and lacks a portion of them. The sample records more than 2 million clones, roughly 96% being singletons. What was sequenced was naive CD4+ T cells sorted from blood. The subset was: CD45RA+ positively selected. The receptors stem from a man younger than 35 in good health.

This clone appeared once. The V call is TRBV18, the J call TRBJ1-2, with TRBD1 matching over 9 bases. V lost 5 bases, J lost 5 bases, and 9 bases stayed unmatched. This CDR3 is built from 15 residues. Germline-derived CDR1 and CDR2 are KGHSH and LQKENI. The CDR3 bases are TGTGCCAGCTCAAGTCCGGGACAGGGAGGATATGGCTACACCTTC. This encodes CASSSPGQGGYGYTF. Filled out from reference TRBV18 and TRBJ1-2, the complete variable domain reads NAGVMQNPRHLVRRRGQEARLRCSPMKGHSHVYWYRQLPEEGLKFMVYLQKENIIDESGMPKERFSAEFPKEGPSILRIQQVVRGDSAAYFCASSSPGQGGYGYTFGSGTRLTVV.

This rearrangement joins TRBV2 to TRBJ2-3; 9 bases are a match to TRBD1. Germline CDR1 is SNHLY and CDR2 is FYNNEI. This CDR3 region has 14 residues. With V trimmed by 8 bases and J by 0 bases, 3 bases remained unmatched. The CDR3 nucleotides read TGTGCCAGCGCCGGACAGGGGAGCACAGATACGCAGTATTTT. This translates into CASAGQGSTDTQYF.

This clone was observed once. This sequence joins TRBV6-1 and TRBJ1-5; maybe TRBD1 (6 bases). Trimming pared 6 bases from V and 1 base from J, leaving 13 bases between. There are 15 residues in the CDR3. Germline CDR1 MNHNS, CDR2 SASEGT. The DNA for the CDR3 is TGTGCCAGCAGGGATATAGGGGGGAGCAATCAGCCCCAGCATTTT. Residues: CASRDIGGSNQPQHF.

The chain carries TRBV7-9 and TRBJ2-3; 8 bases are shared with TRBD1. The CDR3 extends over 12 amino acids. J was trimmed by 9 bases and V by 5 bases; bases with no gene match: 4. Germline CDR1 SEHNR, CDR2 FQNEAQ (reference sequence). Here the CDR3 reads CASSPGTGTQYF. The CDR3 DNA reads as TGTGCCAGCAGCCCCGGGACAGGAACGCAGTATTTT.

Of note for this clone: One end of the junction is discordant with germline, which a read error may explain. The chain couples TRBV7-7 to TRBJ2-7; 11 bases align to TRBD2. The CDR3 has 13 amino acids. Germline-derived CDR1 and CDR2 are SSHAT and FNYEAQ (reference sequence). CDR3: CASSLTSGGEQYF. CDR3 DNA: TGTGCTAGCAGCTTAACTAGCGGGGGCGAGCAGTACTTC.

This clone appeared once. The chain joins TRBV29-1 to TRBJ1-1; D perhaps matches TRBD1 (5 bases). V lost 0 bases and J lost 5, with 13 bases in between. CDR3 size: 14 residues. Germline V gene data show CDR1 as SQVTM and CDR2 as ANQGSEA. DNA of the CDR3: TGCAGCGTTGAAGACCGGTACCAGGGAACTGAAGCTTTCTTT. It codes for CSVEDRYQGTEAFF.

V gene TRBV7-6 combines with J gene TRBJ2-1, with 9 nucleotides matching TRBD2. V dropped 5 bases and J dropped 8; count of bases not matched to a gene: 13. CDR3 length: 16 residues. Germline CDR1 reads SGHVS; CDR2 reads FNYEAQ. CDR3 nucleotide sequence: TGTGCCAGCAGCCCCTCGGAGGCGGGAGGGTGGGATGAGCAGTTCTTC. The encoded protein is CASSPSEAGGWDEQFF.

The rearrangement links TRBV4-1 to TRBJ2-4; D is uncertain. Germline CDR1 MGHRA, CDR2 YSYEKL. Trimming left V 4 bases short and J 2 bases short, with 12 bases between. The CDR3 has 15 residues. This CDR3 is CASSRLPGPKNIQYF. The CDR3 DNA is TGCGCCAGCAGCCGCCTACCCGGCCCCAAAAACATTCAGTACTTC.

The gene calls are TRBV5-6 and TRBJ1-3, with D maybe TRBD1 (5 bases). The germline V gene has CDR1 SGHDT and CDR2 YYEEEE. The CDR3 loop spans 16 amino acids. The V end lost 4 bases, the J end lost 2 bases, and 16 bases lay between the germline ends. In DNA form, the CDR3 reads TGTGCCAGCAGCCCAGGGACGGGCCGCCCTGGAAACACCATATATTTT. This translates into CASSPGTGRPGNTIYF.

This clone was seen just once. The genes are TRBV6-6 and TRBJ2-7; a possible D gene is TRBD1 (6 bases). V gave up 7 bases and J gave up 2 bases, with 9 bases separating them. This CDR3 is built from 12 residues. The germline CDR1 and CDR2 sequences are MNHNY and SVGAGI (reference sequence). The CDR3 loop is CASTDRAYEQYF. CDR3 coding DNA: TGTGCCAGCACGGACAGAGCCTACGAGCAGTACTTC.

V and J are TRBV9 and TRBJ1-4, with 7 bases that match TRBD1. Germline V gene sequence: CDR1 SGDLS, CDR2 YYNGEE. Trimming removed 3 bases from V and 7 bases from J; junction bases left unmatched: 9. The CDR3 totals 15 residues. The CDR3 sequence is CASSAPGQIPEKLFF. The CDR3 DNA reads TGTGCCAGCAGCGCCCCGGGACAGATCCCTGAAAAACTGTTTTTT.

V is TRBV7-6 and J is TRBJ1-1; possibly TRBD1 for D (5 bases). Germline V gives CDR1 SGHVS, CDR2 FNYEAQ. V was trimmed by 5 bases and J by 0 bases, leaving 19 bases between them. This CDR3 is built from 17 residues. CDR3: CASSPGTPAVVNTEAFF. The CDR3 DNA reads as TGTGCCAGCAGCCCCGGGACCCCGGCGGTGGTGAACACTGAAGCTTTCTTT.

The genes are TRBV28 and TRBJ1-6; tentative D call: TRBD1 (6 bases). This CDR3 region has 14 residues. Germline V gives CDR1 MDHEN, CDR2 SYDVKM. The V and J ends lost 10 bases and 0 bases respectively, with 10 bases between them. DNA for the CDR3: TGTGCCACCGAGACAGGCTCCTATAATTCACCCCTCCACTTT. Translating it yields CATETGSYNSPLHF. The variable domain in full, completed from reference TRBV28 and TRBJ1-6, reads DVKVTQSSRYLVKRTGEKVFLECVQDMDHENMFWYRQDPGLGLRLIYFSYDVKMKEKGDIPEGYSVSREKKERFSLILESASTNQTSMYLCATETGSYNSPLHFGNGTRLTVT.

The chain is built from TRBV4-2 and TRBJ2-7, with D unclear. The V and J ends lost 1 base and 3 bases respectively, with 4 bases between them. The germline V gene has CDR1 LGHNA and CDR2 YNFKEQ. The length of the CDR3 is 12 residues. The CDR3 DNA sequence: TGTGCCAGCAGCCAAGCCGGCTACGAGCAGTACTTC. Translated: CASSQAGYEQYF.

CDR3 bases: TGTGCCAGCAGTCGGGGTGTAGTTCCGGACAATGAGCAGTTCTTC. It encodes CASSRGVVPDNEQFF. The chain employs TRBV5-4 and TRBJ2-1, with TRBD2 as a possible D gene (5 bases). CDR1 SGHNT and CDR2 YYREEE come from the germline V gene (reference sequence). Between the trimmed V and J ends, which lost 5 bases and 5 bases, there was a span of 17 bases. The CDR3 consists of 15 residues.

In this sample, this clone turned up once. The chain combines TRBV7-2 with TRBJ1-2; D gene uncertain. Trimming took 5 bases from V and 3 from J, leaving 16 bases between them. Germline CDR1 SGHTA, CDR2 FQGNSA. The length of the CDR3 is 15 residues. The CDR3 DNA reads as TGTGCCAGCAGCCCCACGACGTCCCCCCACTATGGCTACACCTTC. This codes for CASSPTTSPHYGYTF.

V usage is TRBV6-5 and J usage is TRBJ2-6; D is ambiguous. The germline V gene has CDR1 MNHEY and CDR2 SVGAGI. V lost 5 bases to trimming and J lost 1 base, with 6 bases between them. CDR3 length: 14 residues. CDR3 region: CASSVRSGANVLTF. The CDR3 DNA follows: TGTGCCAGCAGTGTGCGGTCTGGGGCCAACGTCCTGACTTTC.

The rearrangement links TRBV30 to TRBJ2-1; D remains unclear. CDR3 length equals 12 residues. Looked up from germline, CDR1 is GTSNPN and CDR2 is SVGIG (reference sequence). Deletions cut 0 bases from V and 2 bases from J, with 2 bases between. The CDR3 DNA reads TGTGCCTGGAGTGTACCCTACAATGAGCAGTTCTTC. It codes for CAWSVPYNEQFF.

DNA for the CDR3: TGTGCCAGCAGCTCTCAGACAGGAGGCGCCGGGGAGCTGTTTTTT. Amino acids: CASSSQTGGAGELFF. The chain has TRBV5-4 and TRBJ2-2, with TRBD1 as a possible D gene (6 bases). V lost 3 bases and J 6 bases, leaving 15 bases between the germline ends. CDR1 SGHNT and CDR2 YYREEE come from the germline V gene (reference sequence). The CDR3 loop spans 15 amino acids.

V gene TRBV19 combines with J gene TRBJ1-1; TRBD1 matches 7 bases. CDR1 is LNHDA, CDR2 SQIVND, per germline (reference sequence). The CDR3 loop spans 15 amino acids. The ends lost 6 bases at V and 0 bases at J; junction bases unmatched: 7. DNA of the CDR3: TGTGCCAGTAGAAGTCCCGACAGGGTGAACACTGAAGCTTTCTTT. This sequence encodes CASRSPDRVNTEAFF.

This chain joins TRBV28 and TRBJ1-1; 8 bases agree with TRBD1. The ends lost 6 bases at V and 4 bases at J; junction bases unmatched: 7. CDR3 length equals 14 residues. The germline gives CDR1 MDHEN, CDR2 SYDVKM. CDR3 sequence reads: CASRVETGGTEAFF. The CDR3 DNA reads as TGTGCCAGCAGAGTCGAAACAGGGGGCACTGAAGCTTTCTTT.

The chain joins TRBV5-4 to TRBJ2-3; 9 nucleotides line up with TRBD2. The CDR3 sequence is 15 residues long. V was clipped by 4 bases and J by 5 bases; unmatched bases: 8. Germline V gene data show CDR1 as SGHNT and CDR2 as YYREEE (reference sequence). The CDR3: CASSIISGGRDTQYF. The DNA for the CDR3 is TGTGCCAGCAGCATAATCAGCGGGGGGAGAGATACGCAGTATTTT.

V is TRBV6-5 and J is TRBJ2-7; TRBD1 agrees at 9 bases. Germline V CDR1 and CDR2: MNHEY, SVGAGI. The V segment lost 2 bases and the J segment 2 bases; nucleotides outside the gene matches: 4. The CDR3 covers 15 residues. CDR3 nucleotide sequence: TGTGCCAGCAGTTACAAGGACAGGGGTACCTACGAGCAGTACTTC. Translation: CASSYKDRGTYEQYF.

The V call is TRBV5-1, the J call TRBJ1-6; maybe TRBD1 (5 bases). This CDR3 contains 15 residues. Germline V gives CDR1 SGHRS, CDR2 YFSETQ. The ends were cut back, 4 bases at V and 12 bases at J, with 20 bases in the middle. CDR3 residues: CASSPTTGTSIPLHF. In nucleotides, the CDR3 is TGCGCCAGCAGCCCGACCACCGGGACCTCGATACCCCTCCACTTT.